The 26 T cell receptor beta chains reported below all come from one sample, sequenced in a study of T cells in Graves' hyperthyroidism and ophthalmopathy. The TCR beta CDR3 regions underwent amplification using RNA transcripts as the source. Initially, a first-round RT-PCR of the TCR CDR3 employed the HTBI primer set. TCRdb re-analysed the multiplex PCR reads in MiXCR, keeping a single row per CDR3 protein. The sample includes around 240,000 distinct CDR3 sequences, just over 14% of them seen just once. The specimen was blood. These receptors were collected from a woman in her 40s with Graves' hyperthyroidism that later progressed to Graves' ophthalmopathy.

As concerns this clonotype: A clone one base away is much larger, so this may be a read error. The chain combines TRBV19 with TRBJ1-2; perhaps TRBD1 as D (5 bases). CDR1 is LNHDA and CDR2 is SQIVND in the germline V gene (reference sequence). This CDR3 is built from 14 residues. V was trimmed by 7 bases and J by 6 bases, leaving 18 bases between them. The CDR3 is CASTSTRAGHGYTF. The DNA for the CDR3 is TGTGCCAGTACTTCTACCAGGGCGGGCCATGGCTACACCTTC.

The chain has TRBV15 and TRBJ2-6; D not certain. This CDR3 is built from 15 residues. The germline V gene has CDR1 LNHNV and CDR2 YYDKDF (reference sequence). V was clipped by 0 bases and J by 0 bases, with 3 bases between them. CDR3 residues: CATSREGSGANVLTF. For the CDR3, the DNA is TGTGCCACCAGCAGAGAGGGCTCTGGGGCCAACGTCCTGACTTTC.

The CDR3 loop is CASSLSAGTALNQPQHF. The CDR3 region has the DNA TGTGCCAGCAGTTTATCGGCCGGGACAGCCCTTAATCAGCCCCAGCATTTT. The chain uses TRBV27 and TRBJ1-5, with 7 bases identical to TRBD1. Trimming cost V 0 bases and J 4 bases; bases outside gene matches: 9. The CDR3 runs 17 residues. The germline V gene has CDR1 MNHEY and CDR2 SMNVEV (reference sequence).

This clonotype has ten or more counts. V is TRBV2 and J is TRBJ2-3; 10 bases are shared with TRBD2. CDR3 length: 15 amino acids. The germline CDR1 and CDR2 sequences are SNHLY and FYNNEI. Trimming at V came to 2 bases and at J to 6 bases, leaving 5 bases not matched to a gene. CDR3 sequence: CASSERAGGRDTQYF. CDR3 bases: TGTGCCAGCAGTGAAAGAGCGGGAGGGAGGGATACGCAGTATTTT.

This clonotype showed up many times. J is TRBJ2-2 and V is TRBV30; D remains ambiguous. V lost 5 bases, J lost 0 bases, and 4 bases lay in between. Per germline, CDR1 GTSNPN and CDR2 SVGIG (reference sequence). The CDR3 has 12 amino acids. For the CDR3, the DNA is TGTGCCTGGCCCACGAACACCGGGGAGCTGTTTTTT. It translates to CAWPTNTGELFF.

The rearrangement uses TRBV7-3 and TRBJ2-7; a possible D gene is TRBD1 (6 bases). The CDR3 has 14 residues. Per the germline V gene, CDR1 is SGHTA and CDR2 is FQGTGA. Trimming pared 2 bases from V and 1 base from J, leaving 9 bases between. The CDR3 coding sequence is TGTGCCAGCAGCTTACTGACAGGATCCTACGAGCAGTACTTC. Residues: CASSLLTGSYEQYF.

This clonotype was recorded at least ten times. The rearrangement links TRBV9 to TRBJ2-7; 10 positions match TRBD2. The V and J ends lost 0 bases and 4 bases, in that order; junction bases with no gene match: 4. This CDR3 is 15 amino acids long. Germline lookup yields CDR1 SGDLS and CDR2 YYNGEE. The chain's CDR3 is CASSVGGTSVYEQYF. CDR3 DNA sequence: TGTGCCAGCAGCGTAGGAGGGACTAGCGTTTACGAGCAGTACTTC.

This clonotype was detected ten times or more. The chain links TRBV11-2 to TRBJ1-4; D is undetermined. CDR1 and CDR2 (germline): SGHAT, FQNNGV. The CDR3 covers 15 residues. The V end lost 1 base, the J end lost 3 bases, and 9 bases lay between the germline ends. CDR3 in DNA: TGTGCCAGCAGCTTAGTGGGATCGTCTAATGAAAAACTGTTTTTT. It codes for CASSLVGSSNEKLFF.

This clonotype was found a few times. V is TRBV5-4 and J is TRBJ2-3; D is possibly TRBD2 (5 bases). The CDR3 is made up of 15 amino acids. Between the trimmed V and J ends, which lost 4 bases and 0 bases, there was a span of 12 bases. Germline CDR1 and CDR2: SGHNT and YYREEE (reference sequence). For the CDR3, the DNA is TGTGCCAGCAGCCCCTGGACTCGTAGCACAGATACGCAGTATTTT. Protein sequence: CASSPWTRSTDTQYF.

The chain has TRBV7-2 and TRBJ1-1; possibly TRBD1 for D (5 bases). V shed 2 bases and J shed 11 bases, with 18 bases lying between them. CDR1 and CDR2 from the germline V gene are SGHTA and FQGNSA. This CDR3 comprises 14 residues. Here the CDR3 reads CASSLYGGGFSAFF. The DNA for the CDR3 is TGTGCCAGCAGCTTATACGGGGGTGGGTTTTCGGCTTTCTTT.

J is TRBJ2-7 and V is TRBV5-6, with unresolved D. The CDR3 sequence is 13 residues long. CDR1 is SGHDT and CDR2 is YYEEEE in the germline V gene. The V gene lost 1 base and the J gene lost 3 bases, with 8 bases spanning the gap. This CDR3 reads CASSLFKVYEQYF. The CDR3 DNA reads TGTGCCAGCAGCTTGTTCAAGGTCTACGAGCAGTACTTC.

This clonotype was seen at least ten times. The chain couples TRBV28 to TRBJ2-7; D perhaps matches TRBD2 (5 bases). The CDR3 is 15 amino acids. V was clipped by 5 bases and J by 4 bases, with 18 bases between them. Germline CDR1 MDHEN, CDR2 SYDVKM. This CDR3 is CASSPLGKVAYEQYF. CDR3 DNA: TGTGCCAGCAGTCCCCTCGGGAAGGTAGCGTACGAGCAGTACTTC. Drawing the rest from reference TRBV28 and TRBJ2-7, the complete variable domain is DVKVTQSSRYLVKRTGEKVFLECVQDMDHENMFWYRQDPGLGLRLIYFSYDVKMKEKGDIPEGYSVSREKKERFSLILESASTNQTSMYLCASSPLGKVAYEQYFGPGTRLTVT.

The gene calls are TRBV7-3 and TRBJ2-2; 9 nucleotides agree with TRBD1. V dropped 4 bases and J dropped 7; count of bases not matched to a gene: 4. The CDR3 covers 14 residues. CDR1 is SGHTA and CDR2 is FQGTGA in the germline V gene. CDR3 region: CASSSTGGIGELFF. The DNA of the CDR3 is TGTGCCAGCAGCTCCACAGGGGGCATCGGGGAGCTGTTTTTT.

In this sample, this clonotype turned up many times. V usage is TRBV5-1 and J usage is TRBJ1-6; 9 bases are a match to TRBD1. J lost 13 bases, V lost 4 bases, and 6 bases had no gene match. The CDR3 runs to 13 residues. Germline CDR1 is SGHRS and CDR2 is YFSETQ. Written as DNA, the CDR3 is TGCGCCAGCAGCGTAGGGGACAGGGCTCCCCTCCACTTT. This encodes CASSVGDRAPLHF.

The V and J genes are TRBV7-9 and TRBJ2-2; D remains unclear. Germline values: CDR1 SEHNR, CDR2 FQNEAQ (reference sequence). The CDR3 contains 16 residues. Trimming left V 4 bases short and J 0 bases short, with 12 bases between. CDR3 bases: TGTGCCAGCAGCTACGCCCAGTACGCGAACACCGGGGAGCTGTTTTTT. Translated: CASSYAQYANTGELFF.

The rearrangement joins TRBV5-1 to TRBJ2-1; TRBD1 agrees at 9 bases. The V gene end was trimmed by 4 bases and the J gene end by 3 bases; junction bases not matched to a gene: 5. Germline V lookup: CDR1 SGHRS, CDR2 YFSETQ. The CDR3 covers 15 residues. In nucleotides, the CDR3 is TGCGCCAGCAGCCGACAGGGGGATTACTACAATGAGCAGTTCTTC. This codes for CASSRQGDYYNEQFF.

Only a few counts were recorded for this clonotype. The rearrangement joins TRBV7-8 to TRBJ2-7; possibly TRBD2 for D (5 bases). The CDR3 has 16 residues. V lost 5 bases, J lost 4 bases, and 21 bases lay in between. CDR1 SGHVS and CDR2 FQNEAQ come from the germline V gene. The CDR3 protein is CASSPQRWAGPYEQYF. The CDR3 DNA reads TGTGCCAGCAGCCCACAACGTTGGGCGGGTCCTTACGAGCAGTACTTC.

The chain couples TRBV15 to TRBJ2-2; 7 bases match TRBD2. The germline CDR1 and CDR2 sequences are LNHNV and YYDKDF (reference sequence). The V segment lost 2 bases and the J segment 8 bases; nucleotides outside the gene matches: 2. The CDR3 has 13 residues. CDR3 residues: CATSRLAEGELFF. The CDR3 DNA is TGTGCCACCAGCAGACTAGCGGAGGGGGAGCTGTTTTTT.

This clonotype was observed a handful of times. CDR3 loop: CASSYDGARGLFPYGYTF. CDR3 DNA: TGTGCCAGCAGTTACGATGGTGCCAGGGGCCTTTTCCCCTATGGCTACACCTTC. The V call is TRBV6-5, the J call TRBJ1-2, with D possibly TRBD1 on 6 matching bases. Per germline, CDR1 MNHEY and CDR2 SVGAGI. The CDR3 sequence is 18 residues long. The ends were cut back, 2 bases at V and 4 bases at J, with 23 bases in the middle.

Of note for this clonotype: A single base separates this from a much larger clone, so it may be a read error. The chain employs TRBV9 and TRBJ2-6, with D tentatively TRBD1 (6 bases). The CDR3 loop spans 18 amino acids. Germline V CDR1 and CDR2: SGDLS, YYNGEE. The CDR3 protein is CVSSAIGDRSSGANVLTF. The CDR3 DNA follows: TGTGTCAGCAGCGCCATAGGAGACAGGTCCTCTGGGGCCAACGTCCTGACTTTC. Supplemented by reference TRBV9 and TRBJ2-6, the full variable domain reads DSGVTQTPKHLITATGQRVTLRCSPRSGDLSVYWYQQSLDQGLQFLIQYYNGEERAKGNILERFSAQQFPDLHSELNLSSLELGDSALYFCVSSAIGDRSSGANVLTFGAGSRLTVL.

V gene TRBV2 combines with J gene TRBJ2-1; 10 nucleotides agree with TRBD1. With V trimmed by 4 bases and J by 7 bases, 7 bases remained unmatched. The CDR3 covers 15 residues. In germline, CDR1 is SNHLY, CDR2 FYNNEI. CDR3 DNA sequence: TGTGCCAGCAGTGGCCGGGACAGGGGATTTAATGAGCAGTTCTTC. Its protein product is CASSGRDRGFNEQFF.

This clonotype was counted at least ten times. The DNA for the CDR3 is TGCAGTGCTAGGGCTAGCACAGATACGCAGTATTTT. Translating gives CSARASTDTQYF. The chain has TRBV20-1 and TRBJ2-3; no clear D gene. The V end lost 3 bases, the J end lost 0 bases, and 4 bases lay between the germline ends. The CDR3 length is 12 residues. Germline V gene sequence: CDR1 DFQATT, CDR2 SNEGSKA (reference sequence).

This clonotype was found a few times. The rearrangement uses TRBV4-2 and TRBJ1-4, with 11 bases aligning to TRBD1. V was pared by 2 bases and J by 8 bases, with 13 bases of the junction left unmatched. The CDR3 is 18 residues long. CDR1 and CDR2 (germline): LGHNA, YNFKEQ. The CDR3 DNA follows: TGTGCCAGCAGCCAAAAGGTGGCCGGACAGGGGGCGAGAGAAAAACTGTTTTTT. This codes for CASSQKVAGQGAREKLFF.

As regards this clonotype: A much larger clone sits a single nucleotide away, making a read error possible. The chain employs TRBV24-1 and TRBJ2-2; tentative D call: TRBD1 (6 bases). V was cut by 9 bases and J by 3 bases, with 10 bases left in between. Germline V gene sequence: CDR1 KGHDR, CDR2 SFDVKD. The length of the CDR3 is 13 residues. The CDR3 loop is CATYDRYTGELFF. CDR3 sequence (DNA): TGTGCCACCTACGACAGGTACACCGGGGAGCTGTTTTTT.

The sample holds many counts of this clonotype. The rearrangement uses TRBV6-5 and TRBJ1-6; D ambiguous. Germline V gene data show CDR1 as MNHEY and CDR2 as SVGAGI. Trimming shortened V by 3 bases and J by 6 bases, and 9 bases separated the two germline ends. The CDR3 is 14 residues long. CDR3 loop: CASSYKGTNSPLHF. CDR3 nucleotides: TGTGCCAGCAGTTATAAGGGAACTAATTCACCCCTCCACTTT.

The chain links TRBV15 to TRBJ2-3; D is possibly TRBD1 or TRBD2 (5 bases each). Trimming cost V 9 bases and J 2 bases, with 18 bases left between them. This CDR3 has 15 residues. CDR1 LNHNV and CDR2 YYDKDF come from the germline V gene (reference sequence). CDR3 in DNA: TGTGCCACGAGGTGGGGGACGGGGCACACAGATACGCAGTATTTT. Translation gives CATRWGTGHTDTQYF.